The entry below gives a single T cell receptor beta chain sequence along with its context. Only a few counts were recorded for this clone. Its recognized antigen is unknown. The record has no base qualities; no much larger clone is one base away. This sample is part of a study of PD-1 blockade in mismatch repair-deficient tumors (dated 2017 in TCRdb). In the study overall: Between late 2013 and late 2016, the trial enrolled 75 to 95 consecutive patients with 11 to 12 types of mismatch repair-deficient cancer, all of whom had received prior treatment and were progressing. Deep sequencing of TCR CDR3 regions was used to track tumor-associated T cell clones in peripheral blood of patients responding to PD-1 blockade.

Mismatch repair deficiency was established in every enrolled patient by polymerase chain reaction or immunohistochemistry. TCR sequencing was performed for a few patients who responded to pembrolizumab therapy. The phase II trial prospectively tested pembrolizumab PD-1 blockade in advanced mismatch repair-deficient cancers regardless of tissue of origin. Serial peripheral blood T cell samples were collected before and at multiple times after starting PD-1 blockade. Blood sampling times were expressed in weeks after the first pembrolizumab dose. Results the study describes overall, beyond this receptor: Tumor-resident clones, often undetectable in blood before treatment, expanded rapidly after pembrolizumab and then contracted, generally before radiologic responses.

Including cysteine and phenylalanine, the CDR3 has 14 amino acids. Just the 42-base CDR3 DNA is kept, in frame starting at base 1. CDR1 SGHRS and CDR2 YFSETQ are derived from the germline V gene. Trimming removed 3 bases from V and 3 bases from J, leaving 10 bases between the germline ends. The library was made by the immunoSEQ multiplex PCR assay. TCRdb obtained this table from immuneACCESS and retained in-frame rearrangements with V and J assigned. These tables miss some clones; where compared with another copy, unresolved V genes account for less than half of the shortfall, and the remainder is unexplained. This sample is represented by roughly 40,000 clones; about 85% of them were singletons. The ten largest clones capture roughly 4% of the sample.

Recombination joined TRBV5-1 with TRBJ1-5; matching of 5 bases hints at TRBD1 as the D gene. This clonotype originated in an adult with mismatch repair-deficient cancer. The sample was peripheral blood, taken about 80 weeks after starting pembrolizumab. The bases read TGCGCCAGCAGCTCCACAGGTACCAATCAGCCCCAGCATTTT. This encodes CASSSTGTNQPQHF.